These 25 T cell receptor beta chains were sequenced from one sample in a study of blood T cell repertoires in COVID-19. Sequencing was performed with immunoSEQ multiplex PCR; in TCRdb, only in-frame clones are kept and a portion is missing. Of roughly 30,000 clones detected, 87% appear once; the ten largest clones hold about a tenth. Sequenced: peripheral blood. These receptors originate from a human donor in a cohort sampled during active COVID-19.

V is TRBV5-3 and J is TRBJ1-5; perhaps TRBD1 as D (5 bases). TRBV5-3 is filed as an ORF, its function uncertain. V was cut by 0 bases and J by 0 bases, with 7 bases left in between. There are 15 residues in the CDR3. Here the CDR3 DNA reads TGTGCCAGAAGCTTGGAACAGGATAGCAATCAGCCCCAGCATTTT. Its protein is CARSLEQDSNQPQHF.

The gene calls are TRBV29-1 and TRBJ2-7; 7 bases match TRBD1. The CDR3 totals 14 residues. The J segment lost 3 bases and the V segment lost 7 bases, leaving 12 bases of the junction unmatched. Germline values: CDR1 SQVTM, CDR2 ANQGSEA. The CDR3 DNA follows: TGCAGCGCCACCTCCGGGACAGAATACTACGAGCAGTACTTC. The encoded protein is CSATSGTEYYEQYF.

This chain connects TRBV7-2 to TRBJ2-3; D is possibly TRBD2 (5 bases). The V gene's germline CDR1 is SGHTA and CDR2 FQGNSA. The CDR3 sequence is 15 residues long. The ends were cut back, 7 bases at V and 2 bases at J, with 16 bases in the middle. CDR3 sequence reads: CASTRDSSFTDTQYF. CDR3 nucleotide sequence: TGTGCCAGCACCCGCGACTCTAGCTTCACAGATACGCAGTATTTT.

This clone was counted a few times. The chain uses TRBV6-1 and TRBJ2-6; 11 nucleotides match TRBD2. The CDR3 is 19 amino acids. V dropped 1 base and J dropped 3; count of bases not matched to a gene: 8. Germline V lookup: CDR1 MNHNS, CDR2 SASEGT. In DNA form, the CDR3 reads TGTGCCAGCAGTGAAGTTTTTAGCGGGGGGGCCGGTGGGGCCAACGTCCTGACTTTC. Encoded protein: CASSEVFSGGAGGANVLTF.

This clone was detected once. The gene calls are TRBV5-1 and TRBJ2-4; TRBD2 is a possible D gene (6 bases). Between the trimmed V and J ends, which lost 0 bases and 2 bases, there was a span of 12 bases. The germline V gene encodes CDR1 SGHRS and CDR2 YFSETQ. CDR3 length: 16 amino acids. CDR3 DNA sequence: TGCGCCAGCAGCTTGGGGGACTCCGAAACCAAAAACATTCAGTACTTC. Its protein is CASSLGDSETKNIQYF.

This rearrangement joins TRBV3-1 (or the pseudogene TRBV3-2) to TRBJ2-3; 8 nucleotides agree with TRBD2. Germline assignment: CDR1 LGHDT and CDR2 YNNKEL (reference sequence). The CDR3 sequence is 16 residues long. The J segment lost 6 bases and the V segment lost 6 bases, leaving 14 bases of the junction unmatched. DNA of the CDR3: TGTGCCAGCAGGCAGACCGCGGGGGGCCCTAGGGATACGCAGTATTTT. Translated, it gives CASRQTAGGPRDTQYF.

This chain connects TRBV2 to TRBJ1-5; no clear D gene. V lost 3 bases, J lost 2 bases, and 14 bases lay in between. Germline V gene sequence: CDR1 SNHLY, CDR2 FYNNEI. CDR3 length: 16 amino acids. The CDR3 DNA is TGTGCCAGCAGTGAGACCGGGGAAGGCGGCAATCAGCCCCAGCATTTT. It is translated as CASSETGEGGNQPQHF.

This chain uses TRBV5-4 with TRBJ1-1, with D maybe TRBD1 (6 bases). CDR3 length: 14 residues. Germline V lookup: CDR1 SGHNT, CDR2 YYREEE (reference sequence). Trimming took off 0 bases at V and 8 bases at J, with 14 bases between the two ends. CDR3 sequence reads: CASSLEAPGGEAFF. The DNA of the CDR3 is TGTGCCAGCAGCTTGGAAGCACCGGGGGGCGAAGCTTTCTTT.

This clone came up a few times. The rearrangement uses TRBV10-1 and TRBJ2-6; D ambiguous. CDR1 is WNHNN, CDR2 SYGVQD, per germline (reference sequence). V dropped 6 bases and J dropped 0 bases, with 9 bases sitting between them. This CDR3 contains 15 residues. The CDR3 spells CASSAGSSGANVLTF. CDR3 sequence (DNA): TGCGCCAGCAGCGCAGGCTCCTCTGGGGCCAACGTCCTGACTTTC.

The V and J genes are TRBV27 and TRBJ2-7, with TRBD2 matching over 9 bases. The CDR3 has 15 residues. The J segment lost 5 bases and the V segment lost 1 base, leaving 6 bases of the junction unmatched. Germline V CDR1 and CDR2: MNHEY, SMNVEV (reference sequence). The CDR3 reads CASSLWDSGSNEQYF. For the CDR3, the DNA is TGTGCCAGCAGTTTATGGGATAGCGGGAGTAACGAGCAGTACTTC.

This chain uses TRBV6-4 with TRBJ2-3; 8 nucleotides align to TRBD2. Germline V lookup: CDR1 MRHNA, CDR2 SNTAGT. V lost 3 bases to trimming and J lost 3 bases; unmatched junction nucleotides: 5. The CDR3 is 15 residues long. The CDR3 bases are TGTGCCAGCAGTGAGACTAGCGCGAGGACAGATACGCAGTATTTT. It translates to CASSETSARTDTQYF.

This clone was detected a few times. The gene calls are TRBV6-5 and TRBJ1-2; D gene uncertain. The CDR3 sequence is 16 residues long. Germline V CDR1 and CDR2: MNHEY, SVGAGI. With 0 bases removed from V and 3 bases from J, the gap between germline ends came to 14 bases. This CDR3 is CASSYSSRGSHYGYTF. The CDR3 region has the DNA TGTGCCAGCAGTTACTCTAGTCGGGGAAGCCACTATGGCTACACCTTC.

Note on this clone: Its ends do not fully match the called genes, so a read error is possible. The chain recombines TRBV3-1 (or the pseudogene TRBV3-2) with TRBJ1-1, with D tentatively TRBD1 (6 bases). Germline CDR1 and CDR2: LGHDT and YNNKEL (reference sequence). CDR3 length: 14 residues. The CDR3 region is CASSQDKGQGTSQF. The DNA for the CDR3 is TGTGCCAGCAGCCAAGATAAGGGGCAGGGGACCAGCCAGTTT.

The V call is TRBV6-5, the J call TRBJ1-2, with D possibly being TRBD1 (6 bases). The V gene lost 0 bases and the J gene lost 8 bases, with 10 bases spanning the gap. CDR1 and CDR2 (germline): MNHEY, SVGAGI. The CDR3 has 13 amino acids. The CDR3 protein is CASSYSGQKGYTF. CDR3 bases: TGTGCCAGCAGTTACTCCGGACAGAAGGGCTACACCTTC.

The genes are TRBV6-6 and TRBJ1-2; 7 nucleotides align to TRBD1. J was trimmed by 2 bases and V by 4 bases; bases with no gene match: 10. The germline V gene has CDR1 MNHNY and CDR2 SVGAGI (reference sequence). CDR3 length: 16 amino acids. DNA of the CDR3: TGTGCCAGCAGTTCCGGAACGGACAGGACCAACTATGGCTACACCTTC. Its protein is CASSSGTDRTNYGYTF.

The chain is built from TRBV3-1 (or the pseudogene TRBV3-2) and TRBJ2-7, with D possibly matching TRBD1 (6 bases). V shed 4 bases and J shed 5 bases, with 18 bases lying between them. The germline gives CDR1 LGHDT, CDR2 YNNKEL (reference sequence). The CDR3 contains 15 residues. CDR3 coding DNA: TGTGCCAGCAGCCCAGGCGGATCAGGGGAACACGAGCAGTACTTC. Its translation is CASSPGGSGEHEQYF.

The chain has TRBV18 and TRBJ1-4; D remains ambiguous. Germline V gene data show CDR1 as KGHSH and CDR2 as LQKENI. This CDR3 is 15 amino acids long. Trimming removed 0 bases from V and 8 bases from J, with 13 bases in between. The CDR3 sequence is CASSPPTFSGEKLFF. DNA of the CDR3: TGTGCCAGCTCACCACCGACGTTCTCCGGGGAAAAACTGTTTTTT.

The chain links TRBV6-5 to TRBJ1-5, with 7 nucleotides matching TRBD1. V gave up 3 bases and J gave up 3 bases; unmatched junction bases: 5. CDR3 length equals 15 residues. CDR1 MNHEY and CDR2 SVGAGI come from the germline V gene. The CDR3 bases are TGTGCCAGCAGTTATACAGGGGCGTACAATCAGCCCCAGCATTTT. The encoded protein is CASSYTGAYNQPQHF.

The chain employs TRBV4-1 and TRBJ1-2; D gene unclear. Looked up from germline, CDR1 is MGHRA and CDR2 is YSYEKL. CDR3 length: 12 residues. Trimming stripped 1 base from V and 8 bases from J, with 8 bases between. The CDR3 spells CASSQGGNGYTF. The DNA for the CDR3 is TGCGCCAGCAGCCAAGGAGGGAACGGCTACACCTTC.

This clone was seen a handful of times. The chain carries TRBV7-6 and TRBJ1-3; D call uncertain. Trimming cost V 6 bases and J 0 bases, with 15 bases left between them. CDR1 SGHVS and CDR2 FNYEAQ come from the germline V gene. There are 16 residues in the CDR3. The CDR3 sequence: CASSQRAGYSGNTIYF. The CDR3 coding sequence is TGTGCCAGCAGTCAGAGAGCAGGCTACTCTGGAAACACCATATATTTT.

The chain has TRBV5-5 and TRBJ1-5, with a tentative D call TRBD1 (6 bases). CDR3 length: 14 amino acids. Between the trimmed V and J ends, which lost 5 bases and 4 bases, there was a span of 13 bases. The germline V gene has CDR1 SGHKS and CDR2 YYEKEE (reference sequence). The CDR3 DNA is TGTGCCAGCAGACGGGACATGGGGAATCAGCCCCAGCATTTT. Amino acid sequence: CASRRDMGNQPQHF.

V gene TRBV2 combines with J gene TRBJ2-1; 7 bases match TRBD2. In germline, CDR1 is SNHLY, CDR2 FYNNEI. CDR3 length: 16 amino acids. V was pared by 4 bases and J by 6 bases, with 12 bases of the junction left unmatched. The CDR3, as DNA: TGTGCCAGCAGTGCCCTTAGGGCGACGGGAGGCAATGAGCAGTTCTTC. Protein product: CASSALRATGGNEQFF.

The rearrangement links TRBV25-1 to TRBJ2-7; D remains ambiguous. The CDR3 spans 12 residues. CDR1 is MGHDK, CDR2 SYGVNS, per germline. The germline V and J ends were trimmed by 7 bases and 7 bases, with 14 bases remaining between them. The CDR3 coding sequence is TGTGCCAGCACTAATAAACCTCCTGAGCAGTACTTC. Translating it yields CASTNKPPEQYF.

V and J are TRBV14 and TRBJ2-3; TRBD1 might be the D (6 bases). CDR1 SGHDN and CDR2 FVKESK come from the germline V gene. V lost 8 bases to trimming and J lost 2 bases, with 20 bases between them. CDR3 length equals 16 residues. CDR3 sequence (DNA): TGTGCCAGCCGGAGAGCCGGGACAAGCTTCACAGATACGCAGTATTTT. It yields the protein CASRRAGTSFTDTQYF.

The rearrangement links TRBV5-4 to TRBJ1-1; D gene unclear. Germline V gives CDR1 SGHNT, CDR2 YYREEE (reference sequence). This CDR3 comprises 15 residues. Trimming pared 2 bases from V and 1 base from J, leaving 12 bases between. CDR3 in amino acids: CASSLRLTGNTEAFF. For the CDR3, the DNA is TGTGCCAGCAGCTTACGGTTAACGGGGAACACTGAAGCTTTCTTT.